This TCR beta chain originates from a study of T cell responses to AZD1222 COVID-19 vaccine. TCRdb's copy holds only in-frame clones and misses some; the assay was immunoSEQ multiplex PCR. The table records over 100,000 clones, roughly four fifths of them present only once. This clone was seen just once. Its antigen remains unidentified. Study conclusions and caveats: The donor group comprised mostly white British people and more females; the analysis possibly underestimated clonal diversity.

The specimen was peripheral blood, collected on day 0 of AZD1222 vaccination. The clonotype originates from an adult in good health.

DNA for the CDR3: TGCGCCAGCAGCTTGAGAGGGATCGATGAAAAACTGTTTTTT. It specifies CASSLRGIDEKLFF. This chain joins TRBV5-1 and TRBJ1-4; D gene uncertain. Trimming took off 1 base at V and 6 bases at J, with 10 bases between the two ends. CDR1 is SGHRS, CDR2 YFSETQ, per germline. CDR3 length equals 14 residues. Variable domain in full (rest from reference TRBV5-1 and TRBJ1-4): KAGVTQTPRYLIKTRGQQVTLSCSPISGHRSVSWYQQTPGQGLQFLFEYFSETQRNKGNFPGRFSGRQFSNSRSEMNVSTLELGDSALYLCASSLRGIDEKLFFGSGTQLSVL.